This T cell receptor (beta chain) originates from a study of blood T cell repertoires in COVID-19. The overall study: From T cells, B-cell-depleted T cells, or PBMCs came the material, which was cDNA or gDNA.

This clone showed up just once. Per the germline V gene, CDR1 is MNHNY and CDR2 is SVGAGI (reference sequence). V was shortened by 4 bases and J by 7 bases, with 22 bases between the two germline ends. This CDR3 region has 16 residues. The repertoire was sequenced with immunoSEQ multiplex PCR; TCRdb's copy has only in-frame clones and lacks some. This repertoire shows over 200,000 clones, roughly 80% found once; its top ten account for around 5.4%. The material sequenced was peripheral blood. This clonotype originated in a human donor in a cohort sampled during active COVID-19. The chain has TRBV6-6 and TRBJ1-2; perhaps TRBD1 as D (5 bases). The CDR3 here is CASSSLWRGSNAGYTF. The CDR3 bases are TGTGCCAGCAGTTCCCTGTGGCGGGGGTCAAACGCTGGCTACACCTTC.